This TCR beta chain is from a study of blood T cell repertoires in COVID-19. In the study overall: COVID-19 samples collected from the United States, Italy and Spain covered acute and convalescent phases.

Trimming removed 5 bases at V and 2 bases at J, with 12 bases between. The germline V gene has CDR1 LNHDA and CDR2 SQIVND (reference sequence). The CDR3 runs 15 residues. Per the original methods: Amplified reference gene primers provided the basis for estimating nucleated cell counts. Some clones are missing from TCRdb's copy, which holds only in-frame ones; the method was immunoSEQ multiplex PCR. For V, J and clone size, that table is used; D and trimming come from the DNA. Counted here are around 90,000 clones, about 91% occurring once; the ten biggest clones make up around 2%. The clonotype was recovered from a man over 45 with COVID-19, enrolled during active disease. V usage is TRBV19 and J usage is TRBJ2-2; maybe TRBD1 (6 bases). Sample: peripheral blood. CDR3 DNA: TGTGCCAGTAGTCCTAGACAGGATAACACCGGGGAGCTGTTTTTT. Its protein is CASSPRQDNTGELFF. Full variable domain (missing parts from reference TRBV19 and TRBJ2-2): DGGITQSPKYLFRKEGQNVTLSCEQNLNHDAMYWYRQDPGQGLRLIYYSQIVNDFQKGDIAEGYSVSREKKESFPLTVTSAQKNPTAFYLCASSPRQDNTGELFFGEGSRLTVL.